Shown below are 17 T cell receptor beta chains from a single sample sequenced in a study of T cell changes during pregnancy in multiple sclerosis. The method was immunoSEQ multiplex PCR; TCRdb's version includes in-frame clones alone and lacks a portion of them. The data contain 50,000 to 65,000 clones, approximately 94% of them singletons. Specimen: CD8+ T cells from peripheral blood mononuclear cells, collected in the second trimester of pregnancy. The receptors here all came from a female donor with multiple sclerosis, enrolled in a pregnancy study.

This rearrangement joins TRBV6-6 to TRBJ2-5; TRBD1 agrees at 9 bases. The CDR3 has 15 amino acids. The V gene's germline CDR1 is MNHNY and CDR2 SVGAGI (reference sequence). V lost 2 bases, J lost 5 bases, and 6 bases stayed unmatched. The CDR3 spells CASSYRDRDFETQYF. CDR3 coding DNA: TGTGCCAGCAGTTACCGGGACAGGGATTTTGAGACCCAGTACTTC.

For this clone: An end of the junction does not agree with germline; a read error may underlie this. Distinct nucleotide sequences in the sample also encode this CDR3. J is TRBJ2-7 and V is TRBV15; D gene ambiguous. Germline assignment: CDR1 LNHNV and CDR2 YYDKDF (reference sequence). The CDR3 loop spans 16 amino acids. The CDR3 loop reads CATSRDTPSKVAEQYF. The CDR3 DNA reads TGCGCCACCAGCAGAGATACCCCTAGTAAGGTCGCCGAGCAGTACTTC.

This clone was seen just once. The chain couples TRBV27 to TRBJ1-5; 7 bases are shared with TRBD1. CDR3 length: 14 amino acids. From germline, CDR1 is MNHEY and CDR2 SMNVEV (reference sequence). The junction had 2 bases not matched to a gene; V was cut back by 6 bases and J by 0 bases. The CDR3 coding sequence is TGTGCCAGCAGACGACAGGGTAGCAATCAGCCCCAGCATTTT. This codes for CASRRQGSNQPQHF.

The chain combines TRBV11-2 with TRBJ1-1; maybe TRBD1 (5 bases). Germline CDR1 SGHAT, CDR2 FQNNGV. V shed 8 bases and J shed 5 bases, with 15 bases lying between them. The CDR3 contains 13 residues. The CDR3 loop is CASSLGGKTEAFF. CDR3 bases: TGTGCCAGCTCCCTTGGGGGGAAAACTGAAGCTTTCTTT.

The chain has TRBV18 and TRBJ2-5, with a weak D call TRBD1 (6 bases). Germline V gives CDR1 KGHSH, CDR2 LQKENI. V lost 3 bases to trimming and J lost 0 bases, with 11 bases between them. There are 15 residues in the CDR3. This chain's CDR3 is CASSPPQGYQETQYF. For the CDR3, the DNA is TGTGCCAGCTCACCTCCCCAGGGGTACCAAGAGACCCAGTACTTC.

V is TRBV14 and J is TRBJ2-1, with a possible D match to TRBD2 (5 bases). Germline-derived CDR1 and CDR2 are SGHDN and FVKESK. This CDR3 region has 15 residues. V gave up 1 base and J gave up 6 bases, with 13 bases separating them. The CDR3 DNA is TGTGCCAGCAGCCAAGCGGCCTGGACTTCCAATGAGCAGTTCTTC. As protein: CASSQAAWTSNEQFF. Full variable domain (remainder filled in from reference TRBV14 and TRBJ2-1): EAGVTQFPSHSVIEKGQTVTLRCDPISGHDNLYWYRRVMGKEIKFLLHFVKESKQDESGMPNNRFLAERTGGTYSTLKVQPAELEDSGVYFCASSQAAWTSNEQFFGPGTRLTVL.

The V gene is TRBV6-6, the J gene TRBJ2-3; 8 positions match TRBD1. V dropped 7 bases and J dropped 11; count of bases not matched to a gene: 8. CDR1 MNHNY and CDR2 SVGAGI come from the germline V gene (reference sequence). This CDR3 contains 12 residues. CDR3 DNA sequence: TGTGCCAGCACCTTGGTACAGGGGGAGCAGTATTTT. Its protein product is CASTLVQGEQYF.

The V and J genes are TRBV30 and TRBJ1-2; unclear D gene. V gave up 0 bases and J gave up 7 bases, with 9 bases separating them. The V gene's germline CDR1 is GTSNPN and CDR2 SVGIG (reference sequence). CDR3 length: 12 amino acids. As DNA, the CDR3 is TGTGCCTGGAGTGTGGCAGCGGGTGGCTACACCTTC. It is translated as CAWSVAAGGYTF.

This chain links TRBV9 with TRBJ2-3; D perhaps matches TRBD1 (6 bases). Trimming removed 0 bases from V and 1 base from J, with 15 bases in between. Germline V CDR1 and CDR2: SGDLS, YYNGEE. The CDR3 runs 17 residues. CDR3: CASSVANGQLGTDTQYF. The CDR3 DNA reads TGTGCCAGCAGCGTAGCTAACGGACAGCTAGGCACAGATACGCAGTATTTT.

The chain couples TRBV19 to TRBJ2-1; 7 positions match TRBD2. The CDR3 extends over 13 amino acids. Germline lookup yields CDR1 LNHDA and CDR2 SQIVND (reference sequence). Trimming cost V 6 bases and J 8 bases; bases outside gene matches: 7. The CDR3, as DNA: TGTGCCAGTAGCCGACTAGCTCCGGATGAGCAGTTCTTC. Its translation: CASSRLAPDEQFF.

This clone was counted a few times. The identical CDR3 is also encoded by other nucleotide sequences in the sample. This chain joins TRBV19 and TRBJ2-1; D unclear. Trimming pared 3 bases from V and 0 bases from J, leaving 6 bases between. This CDR3 is 14 amino acids long. Per germline, CDR1 LNHDA and CDR2 SQIVND (reference sequence). CDR3 sequence: CASSIGSSYNEQFF. Written as DNA, the CDR3 is TGTGCCAGTAGTATTGGCAGCTCCTACAATGAGCAGTTCTTC.

This clone turned up a few times. The chain links TRBV7-9 to TRBJ1-2, with D tentatively TRBD1 (5 bases). The CDR3 runs to 14 residues. Trimming stripped 5 bases from V and 7 bases from J, with 17 bases between. The germline CDR1 and CDR2 sequences are SEHNR and FQNEAQ (reference sequence). Here the CDR3 DNA reads TGTGCCAGCAGCCCAGTTTGGGGCCCGGGTGGCTACACCTTC. This codes for CASSPVWGPGGYTF.

The rearrangement uses TRBV11-3 and TRBJ2-7; TRBD1 matches at 9 bases. This CDR3 has 15 amino acids. In germline, CDR1 is SGHNT, CDR2 YENEEA. Trimming cost V 6 bases and J 2 bases; bases outside gene matches: 8. CDR3 coding DNA: TGTGCCAGCAGTCCACCCGGGACAGGGACCTACGAGCAGTACTTC. Its protein is CASSPPGTGTYEQYF.

The genes are TRBV7-9 and TRBJ1-2, with 9 bases lining up with TRBD1. CDR3 length: 14 residues. CDR1 is SEHNR, CDR2 FQNEAQ, per germline (reference sequence). J lost 4 bases, V lost 4 bases, and 4 bases had no gene match. This CDR3 reads CASSSGQGTYGYTF. The CDR3 coding sequence is TGTGCCAGCAGCTCTGGACAGGGGACCTATGGCTACACCTTC.

The chain uses TRBV4-3 and TRBJ1-1; tentative D call: TRBD1 (6 bases). CDR3 length equals 14 residues. V was shortened by 3 bases and J by 3 bases, with 11 bases between the two germline ends. Per the germline V gene, CDR1 is LGHNA and CDR2 is YSLEER. The CDR3 region is CASSHTGSDTEAFF. CDR3 nucleotides: TGCGCCAGCAGCCACACAGGGTCCGACACTGAAGCTTTCTTT.

The V and J genes are TRBV29-1 and TRBJ2-7; weak D call: TRBD1 (5 bases). V gave up 3 bases and J gave up 1 base, with 16 bases separating them. The CDR3 sequence is 15 residues long. CDR1 and CDR2 from the germline V gene are SQVTM and ANQGSEA. DNA for the CDR3: TGCAGCGTTGATGTTAGGAGACAGCTGTCCTACGAGCAGTACTTC. Translation: CSVDVRRQLSYEQYF.

This clone was counted only a few times. The chain carries TRBV28 and TRBJ1-1; no firm D call. The germline V gene has CDR1 MDHEN and CDR2 SYDVKM. The V end was cut by 7 bases, the J end by 7 bases, with 13 bases between. The CDR3 contains 12 residues. This CDR3 is CASNKEFGEAFF. The CDR3 DNA is TGTGCCAGCAATAAAGAGTTCGGTGAAGCTTTCTTT.